These T cell receptor beta chains were read from a single sample in a study of cytomegalovirus exposure and HLA in healthy donors. The repertoire was sequenced with immunoSEQ multiplex PCR; TCRdb's copy has only in-frame clones and lacks some. The sample shows roughly 60,000 clones, 70% to 80% of them seen only once. Sequencing input: PBMCs. The receptors originated from a woman between 40 and 50 years old in good health and CMV-seropositive. The CDR3 runs from the conserved cysteine through the conserved F or W. D genes are given only for firm matches. Rows may omit the clone size; those that give it use once, few, many or a size class.

clone size,J gene,V gene,D gene,CDR3 protein,CDR3 DNA
once,TRBJ1-3,TRBV12-1,NA,CASSFAMSGIGSGNTIYF,TGTGCCAGCAGCTTTGCGATGTCAGGGATAGGCTCTGGAAACACCATATATTTT
NA,TRBJ1-1,TRBV5-6,NA,CASSPPGRAAEAFF,TGTGCCAGCAGCCCACCGGGCAGGGCGGCTGAAGCTTTCTTT
NA,TRBJ2-1,TRBV5-1,NA,CASSSLSQSLSYNEQFF,TGCGCCAGCAGCTCACTAAGCCAGTCATTATCCTACAATGAGCAGTTCTTC
few,TRBJ1-3,TRBV9,NA,CASSVGGETVNTIYF,TGTGCCAGCAGCGTAGGGGGGGAGACGGTAAACACCATATATTTT
NA,TRBJ2-7,TRBV27,NA,CASSLMGGPYEQYF,TGTGCCAGCAGTTTAATGGGGGGGCCCTACGAGCAGTACTTC
NA,TRBJ1-1,TRBV2,NA,CASSEDMAFF,TGTGCCAGCAGTGAAGATATGGCTTTCTTT
NA,TRBJ1-1,TRBV29-1,NA,CSVIPPGHNTEAFF,TGCAGCGTTATTCCCCCGGGACACAACACTGAAGCTTTCTTT
NA,TRBJ2-1,TRBV5-1,NA,CASSLFLDSDSYNEQFF,TGCGCCAGCAGCTTATTCCTGGACAGTGACTCCTACAATGAGCAGTTCTTC
few,TRBJ2-5,TRBV4-2,TRBD1,CASSLPGQQETQYF,TGTGCCAGCAGCCTACCGGGACAGCAAGAGACCCAGTACTTC
few,TRBJ2-2,TRBV6-4,TRBD2,CASRPSGATGELFF,TGTGCCAGCAGGCCCAGCGGGGCCACCGGGGAGCTGTTTTTT
NA,TRBJ2-6,TRBV6-1,NA,CASRGLGANVLTF,TGTGCCAGCAGGGGGCTGGGGGCCAACGTCCTGACTTTC
NA,TRBJ1-1,TRBV6-5,NA,CASSYEVNTEAFF,TGTGCCAGCAGTTACGAGGTGAACACTGAAGCTTTCTTT
few,TRBJ1-2,TRBV6-1,TRBD1,CASSEARDRGLDYGYTF,TGTGCCAGCAGTGAAGCCCGCGACAGGGGGCTTGACTATGGCTACACCTTC
NA,TRBJ2-7,TRBV7-2,TRBD1,CASSLAYRGDYEQYF,TGTGCCAGCAGCTTAGCTTACAGGGGGGACTACGAGCAGTACTTC
NA,TRBJ2-1,TRBV11-3,TRBD2,CASSSSGGWGNEQFF,TGTGCCAGCAGCTCCAGCGGGGGGTGGGGCAATGAGCAGTTCTTC
NA,TRBJ1-5,TRBV19,NA,CASTPTGNSNQPQHF,TGTGCCAGTACCCCTACAGGGAATAGCAATCAGCCCCAGCATTTT
NA,TRBJ1-1,TRBV6-5,NA,CASSYGTEDTEAFF,TGTGCCAGCAGTTACGGAACTGAGGACACTGAAGCTTTCTTT
NA,TRBJ1-1,TRBV6-5,NA,CASSEGGGSTEAFF,TGTGCCAGCAGTGAGGGAGGGGGAAGTACTGAAGCTTTCTTT
NA,TRBJ2-7,TRBV28,NA,CASSFSPSRQHHSYEQYF,TGTGCCAGCAGTTTTTCCCCCTCGAGACAGCACCACTCCTACGAGCAGTACTTC
few,TRBJ2-7,TRBV2,TRBD2,CASSAERGQYEQYF,TGTGCCAGCAGTGCCGAGCGGGGGCAGTACGAGCAGTACTTC
NA,TRBJ1-1,TRBV7-6,NA,CASSLGATGNTEAFF,TGTGCCAGCAGCTTAGGGGCCACGGGAAACACTGAAGCTTTCTTT
NA,TRBJ2-3,TRBV11-3,NA,CASSPHETGTDTQYF,TGTGCCAGCAGTCCCCACGAAACAGGCACAGATACGCAGTATTTT
NA,TRBJ2-3,TRBV6-6,TRBD2,CASSPGGRETDTQYF,TGTGCCAGCAGCCCCGGTGGGCGGGAGACAGATACGCAGTATTTT
NA,TRBJ2-2,TRBV11-2,TRBD1,CASSKDRTNTGELFF,TGTGCCAGCAGCAAGGACAGGACGAACACCGGGGAGCTGTTTTTT
NA,TRBJ2-3,TRBV7-2,TRBD2,CASSRAGTSGMSTDTQYF,TGTGCCAGCAGCCGAGCGGGGACTAGCGGGATGAGCACAGATACGCAGTATTTT
NA,TRBJ2-5,TRBV5-1,TRBD1,CASSLAGRGPETQYF,TGCGCCAGCAGCTTGGCGGGCAGGGGGCCGGAGACCCAGTACTTC
NA,TRBJ2-5,TRBV5-1,TRBD1,CASSPNRQGQETQYF,TGCGCCAGCAGCCCAAACCGACAGGGGCAAGAGACCCAGTACTTC
NA,TRBJ2-5,TRBV10-2,TRBD2,CASSALGGGIETQYF,TGCGCCAGCAGTGCCCTTGGCGGGGGGATAGAGACCCAGTACTTC
NA,TRBJ2-6,TRBV6-6,NA,CASSYPTSPGANVLTF,TGTGCCAGCAGTTACCCTACTAGCCCTGGGGCCAACGTCCTGACTTTC